This TCR beta chain was captured in a study of immune evolution from preneoplasia to lung adenocarcinoma. Broader study findings: Clonality was highest in normal lung, lower in later-stage lesions apparently. Highest clonality occurred in KRAS-mutant, not EGFR-mutant or double wild-type, nodules. Top clone frequencies peaked in normal lung, apparently declining through invasive adenocarcinoma.

The CDR3 has 15 residues. The V gene's germline CDR1 is SGHNT and CDR2 YYREEE (reference sequence). Trimming cost V 9 bases and J 0 bases, with 18 bases left between them. This clone has a handful of counts. Its antigen is as yet unknown. Two lung cancer pathologists independently confirmed each histologic diagnosis. Sequenced by immunoSEQ multiplex PCR; TCRdb stores in-frame clones only, minus some. In the table there are about 3,400 clones, almost 75% of which are singletons. Sequenced: FFPE minimally invasive lung adenocarcinoma tissue. The V call is TRBV5-4, the J call TRBJ1-2; weak D call: TRBD1 (6 bases). The receptor was isolated from a person aged 60-80 years with lung adenocarcinoma. The DNA of the CDR3 is TGTGCCATCTCGGGCTCCGCAGGGGCTAACTATGGCTACACCTTC. This sequence encodes CAISGSAGANYGYTF. Drawing the rest from reference TRBV5-4 and TRBJ1-2, the complete variable domain is ETGVTQSPTHLIKTRGQQVTLRCSSQSGHNTVSWYQQALGQGPQFIFQYYREEENGRGNFPPRFSGLQFPNYSSELNVNALELDDSALYLCAISGSAGANYGYTFGSGTRLTVV.